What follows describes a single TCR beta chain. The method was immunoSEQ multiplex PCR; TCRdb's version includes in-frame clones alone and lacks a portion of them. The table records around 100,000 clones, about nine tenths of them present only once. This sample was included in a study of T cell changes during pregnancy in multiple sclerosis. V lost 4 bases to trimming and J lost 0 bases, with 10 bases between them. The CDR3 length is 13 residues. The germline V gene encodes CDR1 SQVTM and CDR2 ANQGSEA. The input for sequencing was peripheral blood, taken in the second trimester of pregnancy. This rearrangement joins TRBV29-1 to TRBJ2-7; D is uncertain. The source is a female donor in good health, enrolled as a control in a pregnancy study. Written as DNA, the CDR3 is TGCAGCGTTGTACGTCAGTCCTCCTACGAGCAGTACTTC. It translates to CSVVRQSSYEQYF.